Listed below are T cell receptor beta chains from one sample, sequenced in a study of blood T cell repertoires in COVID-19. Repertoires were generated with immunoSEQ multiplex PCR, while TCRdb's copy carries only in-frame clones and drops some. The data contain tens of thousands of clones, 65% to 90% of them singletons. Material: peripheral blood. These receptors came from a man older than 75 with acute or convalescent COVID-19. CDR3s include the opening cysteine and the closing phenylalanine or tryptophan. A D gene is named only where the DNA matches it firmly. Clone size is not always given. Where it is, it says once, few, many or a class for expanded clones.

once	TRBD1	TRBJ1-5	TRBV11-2	TGTGCCAGCAGCCGCGGGACAGGGAACAATCAGCCCCAGCATTTT	CASSRGTGNNQPQHF
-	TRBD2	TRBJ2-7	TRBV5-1	TGCGCCAGCAGCTTGCCGGCGGGGGGCGGGGGCGAGCAGTACTTC	CASSLPAGGGGEQYF
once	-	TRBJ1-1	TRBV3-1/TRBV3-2	TGTGCCAGCAGCAGAGAAGGGGCCAACACTGAAGCTTTCTTT	CASSREGANTEAFF
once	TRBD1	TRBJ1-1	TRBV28	TGTGCCAGCAGGAGACAGGGGCGCACTGAAGCTTTCTTT	CASRRQGRTEAFF
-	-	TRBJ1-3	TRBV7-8	TGTGCCAGCAGCTTCACGAGGACAGCTCAGCGGGGAAACACCATATATTTT	CASSFTRTAQRGNTIYF
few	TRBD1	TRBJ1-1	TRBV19	TGTGCCAGTGAACGGGCAGGGGGCAGGAACACTGAAGCTTTCTTT	CASERAGGRNTEAFF
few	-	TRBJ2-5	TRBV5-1	TGCGCCAGCAGCTTGGACAGTAGAGAGACCCAGTACTTC	CASSLDSRETQYF
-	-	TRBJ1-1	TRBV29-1	TGCAGCGTTGAAGATTCGAGAACCACTGAAGCTTTCTTT	CSVEDSRTTEAFF
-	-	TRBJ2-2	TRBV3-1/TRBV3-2	TGTGCCAGCCGCAGGGGTACGGACACCGGGGAGCTGTTTTTT	CASRRGTDTGELFF
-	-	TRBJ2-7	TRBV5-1	TGCGCCAGCAGCTTGGTGGGGACTTTTCCCTACGAGCAGTACTTC	CASSLVGTFPYEQYF
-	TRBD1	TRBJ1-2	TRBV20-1	TGCAGTGCTAGTGAGCCGAGGACAGGGTCTAGAGGCTACACCTTC	CSASEPRTGSRGYTF
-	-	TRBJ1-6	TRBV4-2	TGTGCCAGCAGCCGGACGGGAGGGGACTATAATTCACCCCTCCACTTT	CASSRTGGDYNSPLHF
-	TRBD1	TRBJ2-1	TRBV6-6	TGTGCCAGCAGCCGACAGGGCAATGAGCAGTTCTTC	CASSRQGNEQFF
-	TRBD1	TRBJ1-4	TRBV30	TGTGCCTGGAGGGACCTAGACAGGGCAACTAATGAAAAACTGTTTTTT	CAWRDLDRATNEKLFF
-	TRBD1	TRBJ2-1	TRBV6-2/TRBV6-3	TGTGCCAGCAGTTATGCACCGGGACAGGGGGCCGATGAGCAGTTCTTC	CASSYAPGQGADEQFF
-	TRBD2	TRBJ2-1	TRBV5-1	TGCGCCAGCAGCTCCTGGACTAGCGGGGGCTCCTACAATGAGCAGTTCTTC	CASSSWTSGGSYNEQFF
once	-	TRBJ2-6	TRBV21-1	TGTGCCAGCAGCCCCCGTGGGAGGGCGCCACTAGAAAGTGGGGCCAACGTCCTGACTTTC	CASSPRGRAPLESGANVLTF
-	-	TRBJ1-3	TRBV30	TGTGCCTGCCCCGGGGAATCTGGAAACACCATATATTTT	CACPGESGNTIYF
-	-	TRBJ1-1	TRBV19	TGTGCCAGTAGTCGAACAGAGAACACTGAAGCTTTCTTT	CASSRTENTEAFF
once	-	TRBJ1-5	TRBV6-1	TGTGCCAGCAGTGGTGGGACTTGGGGAAGCGGCAATCAGCCCCAGCATTTT	CASSGGTWGSGNQPQHF
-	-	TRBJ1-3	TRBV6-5	TGTGCCAGCAGCGCTAATATACCTGGAAACACCATATATTTT	CASSANIPGNTIYF
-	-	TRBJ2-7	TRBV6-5	TGTGCCAGCAGTTTCTCCAGGGGCAGCTCCTACGAGCAGTACTTC	CASSFSRGSSYEQYF
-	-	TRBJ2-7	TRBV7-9	TGTGCCAGCAGCCCCCTAGGCTACGAGCAGTACTTC	CASSPLGYEQYF